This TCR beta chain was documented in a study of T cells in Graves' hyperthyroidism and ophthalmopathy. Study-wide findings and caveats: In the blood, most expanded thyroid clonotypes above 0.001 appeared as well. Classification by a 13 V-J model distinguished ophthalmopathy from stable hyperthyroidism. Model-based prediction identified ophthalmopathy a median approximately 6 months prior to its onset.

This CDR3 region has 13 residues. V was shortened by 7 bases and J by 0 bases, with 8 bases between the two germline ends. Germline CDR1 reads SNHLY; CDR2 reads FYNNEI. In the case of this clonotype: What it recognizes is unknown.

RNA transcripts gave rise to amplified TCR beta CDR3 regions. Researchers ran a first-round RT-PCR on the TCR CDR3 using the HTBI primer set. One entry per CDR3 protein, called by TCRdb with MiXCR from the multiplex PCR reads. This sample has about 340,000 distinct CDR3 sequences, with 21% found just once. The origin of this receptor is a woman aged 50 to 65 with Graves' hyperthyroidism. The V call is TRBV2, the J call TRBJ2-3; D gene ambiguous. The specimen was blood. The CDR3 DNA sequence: TGTGCCAGCACCCAAGCTAGCACAGATACGCAGTATTTT. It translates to CASTQASTDTQYF.